The 7 T cell receptor beta chains below all came from one sample that was sequenced in a study of T-cell memory formation after mild COVID-19. TCRdb redid the calling of the 5' RACE reads with MiXCR, one entry per CDR3 protein. The data hold 180,000 or so distinct CDR3 sequences, with 11% observed a single time. Specimen: PBMCs or a T cell subset sorted from them (not recorded which). The receptors were gathered from a man aged 18 to 29 who had mild COVID-19 (a few samples of this study predate the infection). Cell type and time point are not known.

In its sample, this clonotype was seen a few times. V gene TRBV4-1 combines with J gene TRBJ1-2, with D unclear. The CDR3 has 12 amino acids. Trimming took 1 base from V and 14 from J, leaving 14 bases between them. Germline V gene sequence: CDR1 MGHRA, CDR2 YSYEKL. In DNA form, the CDR3 reads TGCGCCAGCAGCCAAGTCGGTCTTGGGTTTACCTTC. It encodes CASSQVGLGFTF.

This clonotype was recorded a few times. The chain employs TRBV6-5 and TRBJ2-3, with 8 bases that match TRBD2. V trimming: 2 bases; J trimming: 4 bases; junction bases outside the gene matches: 5. The V gene's germline CDR1 is MNHEY and CDR2 SVGAGI. The CDR3 contains 15 residues. CDR3 DNA sequence: TGTGCCAGCAGTTACACGGGGGGGCCCCCAGATACGCAGTATTTT. Its translation: CASSYTGGPPDTQYF.

The chain combines TRBV28 with TRBJ2-5; D unclear. Germline CDR1 and CDR2: MDHEN and SYDVKM. This CDR3 is 13 amino acids long. V was pared by 6 bases and J by 9 bases, with 17 bases between. This chain's CDR3 is CASSFGLMGSQYF. In DNA form, the CDR3 reads TGTGCCAGCAGCTTCGGGCTAATGGGGTCCCAGTACTTC.

The chain uses TRBV6-1 and TRBJ1-5; TRBD1 agrees at 9 bases. CDR3 length: 16 residues. Unmatched junction bases numbered 8, after V lost 3 bases and J lost 5 bases. Germline V gene lookup returns CDR1 MNHNS and CDR2 SASEGT. The CDR3 spells CASSDPGQGRDQPQHF. The CDR3 nucleotides read TGTGCCAGCAGTGACCCCGGACAGGGGAGGGATCAGCCCCAGCATTTT.

The chain links TRBV29-1 to TRBJ1-5, with 7 bases lining up with TRBD1. Losses at the gene ends were 8 bases for V and 5 bases for J; bases not matched to a gene: 9. The CDR3 consists of 13 residues. Germline V gene data show CDR1 as SQVTM and CDR2 as ANQGSEA. This chain's CDR3 is CSIRGQADQPQHF. The CDR3 bases are TGCAGCATAAGAGGACAGGCCGATCAGCCCCAGCATTTT.

This clonotype was recorded a few times. The V and J genes are TRBV20-1 and TRBJ1-1, with a weak D call TRBD1 (6 bases). Trimming left V 0 bases short and J 3 bases short, with 11 bases between. Per the germline V gene, CDR1 is DFQATT and CDR2 is SNEGSKA (reference sequence). The CDR3 covers 14 residues. In DNA, the CDR3 is TGCAGTGCTAGAGATGGCCAGGGGCACACTGAAGCTTTCTTT. Its translation: CSARDGQGHTEAFF.

This clonotype was seen a few times. The chain links TRBV29-1 to TRBJ2-5; D is possibly TRBD1 or TRBD2 (5 bases each). Trimming shortened V by 7 bases and J by 5 bases, and 23 bases separated the two germline ends. Germline V CDR1 and CDR2: SQVTM, ANQGSEA. CDR3 size: 15 residues. The CDR3 region is CSAGGRVRMGETQYF. The CDR3, as DNA: TGCAGCGCCGGAGGCAGGGTGAGAATGGGGGAGACCCAGTACTTC.